This T cell receptor beta chain is from a study of cytomegalovirus exposure and HLA in healthy donors. V was clipped by 6 bases and J by 0 bases; unmatched bases: 4. Germline CDR1 and CDR2: SEHNR and FQNEAQ (reference sequence). The CDR3 is 15 residues long. A multiplex PCR was run with 60 Vbeta primers and 13 Jbeta primers. Clones were sequenced by immunoSEQ multiplex PCR, and TCRdb holds only the in-frame ones, with some missing. The sample includes 190,000 or so clones, around three quarters seen only once; the top ten take under 0.8%. Regarding the study as a whole: In a later analysis, the majority of CMV-associated beta chains seemingly showed HLA restriction. Most TCR beta V segments were productive about 90% or about 30% of the time in an earlier analysis.

Points on this clone: As yet, its antigen is unknown.

Sequenced input: PBMCs. The receptor was isolated from a boy younger than 18 in good health and CMV-seronegative. This chain uses TRBV7-9 with TRBJ2-7, with 11 bases that match TRBD2. As DNA, the CDR3 is TGTGCCAGCAGACCCGGGACTAGCGGCTCCTACGAGCAGTACTTC. Its protein is CASRPGTSGSYEQYF. The variable domain in full, with the rest retrieved from reference TRBV7-9 and TRBJ2-7, is DTGVSQNPRHKITKRGQNVTFRCDPISEHNRLYWYRQTLGQGPEFLTYFQNEAQLEKSRLLSDRFSAERPKGSFSTLEIQRTEQGDSAMYLCASRPGTSGSYEQYFGPGTRLTVT.